This T cell receptor (beta chain) was found in a study of cytomegalovirus exposure and HLA in healthy donors. Primers: 60 Vbeta forward and 13 Jbeta reverse. The protocol was immunoSEQ multiplex PCR, while the TCRdb copy is restricted to in-frame clones and leaves out a portion. The sample includes about 160,000 clones, 60% to 80% of them seen just once. Study-level points and caveats: In a later analysis, productive TCRs from donors in an Asian-associated ancestry cluster reportedly carried fewer N-insertions than the cohort mean. The likely explanation for a cluster of highly shared sequence variants was sequencing artifact. TCR beta V- and J-gene trimming, according to a later analysis, was linked to a missense DCLRE1C variant. At a 0.05 false discovery rate, a later analysis found about 17,000 TCR beta sequences to be associated with HLA alleles.

A word on this clone: Antigen: not known.

Per germline, CDR1 SGHTA and CDR2 FQGNSA. The CDR3 sequence is 15 residues long. V dropped 7 bases and J dropped 4 bases, with 19 bases sitting between them. Sequencing was carried out using PBMCs. This TCR derives from a woman in her 50s in good health and CMV-seropositive. J is TRBJ1-2 and V is TRBV7-2; D gene unclear. CDR3 sequence reads: CASTLTGSRLYGYTF. The CDR3 DNA is TGTGCCAGCACCCTGACCGGGAGTCGACTCTATGGCTACACCTTC.